A selection of T cell receptor beta chains follows, all from one sample in a study of blood T cell repertoires in COVID-19. Some clones are missing from TCRdb's copy, which holds only in-frame ones; the method was immunoSEQ multiplex PCR. The table includes roughly 440,000 clones, 70% to 90% detected once. What was sequenced was peripheral blood. These receptors all come from a woman aged 45-60 years with COVID-19, enrolled during active disease. The CDR3 runs from the conserved cysteine through the conserved F or W. A D gene is named only where the DNA matches it firmly. Only part of the rows carry a size: once, few, many, or a class if the clone is expanded.

J: TRBJ1-5; V: TRBV5-1; D: NA; size: few; CDR3: CASSFDSYQPQHF; DNA: TGCGCCAGCAGCTTTGACAGTTATCAGCCCCAGCATTTT
J: TRBJ2-7; V: TRBV5-1; D: NA; size: NA; CDR3: CASSLESVYEQYF; DNA: TGCGCCAGCAGCTTGGAATCGGTTTACGAGCAGTACTTC
J: TRBJ1-5; V: TRBV5-6; D: TRBD1; size: NA; CDR3: CASSLGAGGGNQPQHF; DNA: TGTGCCAGCAGCTTGGGCGCAGGGGGCGGGAATCAGCCCCAGCATTTT
J: TRBJ1-4; V: TRBV5-6; D: NA; size: NA; CDR3: CASSLRGLGEKLFF; DNA: TGTGCCAGCAGCTTGCGGGGTCTTGGTGAAAAACTGTTTTTT
J: TRBJ1-2; V: TRBV2; D: TRBD1; size: once; CDR3: CASRLHRGFGYTF; DNA: TGTGCCAGCAGACTCCACAGGGGTTTCGGCTACACCTTC
J: TRBJ2-5; V: TRBV6-5; D: NA; size: once; CDR3: CASSRVGTRETQYF; DNA: TGTGCCAGCAGTCGCGTCGGGACACGGGAGACCCAGTACTTC
J: TRBJ2-7; V: TRBV14; D: NA; size: NA; CDR3: CASSQEGGAHYEQYF; DNA: TGTGCCAGCAGCCAAGAGGGGGGAGCCCACTACGAGCAGTACTTC
J: TRBJ2-1; V: TRBV5-1; D: NA; size: NA; CDR3: CASSRTGLLGDEQFF; DNA: TGCGCCAGCAGCCGGACGGGCCTCCTCGGGGATGAGCAGTTCTTC
J: TRBJ2-5; V: TRBV24-1; D: TRBD1; size: NA; CDR3: CATAPGTGGRETQYF; DNA: TGTGCCACCGCGCCCGGGACAGGAGGAAGAGAGACCCAGTACTTC
J: TRBJ1-5; V: TRBV4-1; D: NA; size: NA; CDR3: CASSQEAIQPQHF; DNA: TGCGCCAGCAGCCAAGAAGCTATTCAGCCCCAGCATTTT
J: TRBJ1-6; V: TRBV2; D: NA; size: NA; CDR3: CASSEEAAGGTPLHF; DNA: TGTGCCAGCAGTGAAGAGGCTGCCGGAGGTACACCCCTCCACTTT
J: TRBJ1-1; V: TRBV30; D: NA; size: NA; CDR3: CAWSVLGGMNTEAFF; DNA: TGTGCCTGGAGTGTACTGGGGGGTATGAACACTGAAGCTTTCTTT
J: TRBJ1-3; V: TRBV12-3/TRBV12-4; D: NA; size: NA; CDR3: CASSPLEGNTIYF; DNA: TGTGCCAGCAGTCCGTTGGAGGGAAACACCATATATTTT
J: TRBJ1-1; V: TRBV12-3/TRBV12-4; D: NA; size: NA; CDR3: CASSLRGDTEAFF; DNA: TGTGCCAGCAGTTTACGGGGAGACACTGAAGCTTTCTTT
J: TRBJ2-2; V: TRBV6-4; D: NA; size: NA; CDR3: CASSAKNTGELFF; DNA: TGTGCCAGCAGTGCCAAGAACACCGGGGAGCTGTTTTTT
J: TRBJ2-3; V: TRBV2; D: NA; size: NA; CDR3: CASKGRTGTDTQYF; DNA: TGTGCCAGCAAGGGAAGGACTGGCACAGATACGCAGTATTTT
J: TRBJ1-3; V: TRBV6-5; D: NA; size: NA; CDR3: CASSYSIAGEGTIYF; DNA: TGTGCCAGCAGTTACTCGATAGCAGGGGAAGGCACCATATATTTT
J: TRBJ2-3; V: TRBV7-3; D: NA; size: NA; CDR3: CASSLRGDTDTQYF; DNA: TGTGCCAGCAGCTTACGGGGTGACACAGATACGCAGTATTTT
J: TRBJ1-2; V: TRBV29-1; D: TRBD1; size: NA; CDR3: CSVDREGLQGNYGYTF; DNA: TGCAGCGTTGACCGCGAGGGATTACAGGGGAACTATGGCTACACCTTC
J: TRBJ2-5; V: TRBV2; D: TRBD2; size: NA; CDR3: CASSEQAGPQETQYF; DNA: TGTGCCAGCAGTGAACAAGCGGGGCCTCAAGAGACCCAGTACTTC
J: TRBJ1-2; V: TRBV3-1/TRBV3-2; D: NA; size: NA; CDR3: CASSQGYRTAGYGYTF; DNA: TGTGCCAGCAGCCAAGGGTACAGGACAGCAGGCTATGGCTACACCTTC
J: TRBJ2-3; V: TRBV14; D: NA; size: NA; CDR3: CASSLSLSPTDTQYF; DNA: TGTGCCAGCAGCCTTTCCCTGTCCCCCACAGATACGCAGTATTTT
J: TRBJ1-3; V: TRBV30; D: NA; size: NA; CDR3: CAWAQGGFSGNTIYF; DNA: TGTGCCTGGGCCCAAGGAGGGTTCTCTGGAAACACCATATATTTT
J: TRBJ2-2; V: TRBV2; D: TRBD1; size: NA; CDR3: CASSGPGQGRNTGELFF; DNA: TGTGCCAGCAGTGGGCCGGGACAGGGGCGGAACACCGGGGAGCTGTTTTTT
J: TRBJ2-7; V: TRBV28; D: NA; size: NA; CDR3: CASSLGGVPYEQYF; DNA: TGTGCCAGCAGTTTAGGCGGGGTGCCATACGAGCAGTACTTC
J: TRBJ1-1; V: TRBV10-3; D: TRBD1; size: NA; CDR3: CAISEGTGNTEAFF; DNA: TGTGCCATCAGTGAGGGGACAGGGAACACTGAAGCTTTCTTT
J: TRBJ2-1; V: TRBV9; D: NA; size: NA; CDR3: CASSARMTRRVPDEQFF; DNA: TGTGCCAGCAGCGCCCGAATGACTCGGCGAGTCCCCGATGAGCAGTTCTTC
J: TRBJ2-2; V: TRBV9; D: TRBD1; size: NA; CDR3: CASSGRGTGETGELFF; DNA: TGTGCCAGCAGCGGACGCGGGACAGGGGAAACCGGGGAGCTGTTTTTT
J: TRBJ2-1; V: TRBV13; D: TRBD2; size: NA; CDR3: CASSGTPGRSDEQFF; DNA: TGTGCCAGCAGCGGCACCCCCGGGAGGTCGGATGAGCAGTTCTTC
J: TRBJ2-3; V: TRBV9; D: TRBD2; size: NA; CDR3: CASSSPSGGAKDTQYF; DNA: TGTGCCAGCAGCTCACCTAGCGGGGGGGCTAAAGATACGCAGTATTTT
J: TRBJ1-1; V: TRBV19; D: NA; size: few; CDR3: CASSIGRGLPNTEAFF; DNA: TGTGCCAGTAGTATAGGGAGGGGACTCCCGAACACTGAAGCTTTCTTT
J: TRBJ2-5; V: TRBV3-1/TRBV3-2; D: NA; size: NA; CDR3: CASSQPGKGVGGQETQYF; DNA: TGTGCCAGCAGCCAACCGGGGAAGGGAGTGGGTGGACAAGAGACCCAGTACTTC
J: TRBJ2-2; V: TRBV19; D: TRBD1; size: NA; CDR3: CASSTGTGNTGELFF; DNA: TGTGCCAGTAGTACCGGGACAGGGAACACCGGGGAGCTGTTTTTT
J: TRBJ1-3; V: TRBV30; D: NA; size: NA; CDR3: CAWSTGWDTIYF; DNA: TGTGCCTGGAGTACGGGTTGGGACACCATATATTTT
J: TRBJ2-7; V: TRBV3-1/TRBV3-2; D: TRBD1; size: NA; CDR3: CASSQIGTGLYEQYF; DNA: TGTGCCAGCAGCCAAATCGGGACAGGGCTCTACGAGCAGTACTTC
J: TRBJ2-2; V: TRBV12-3/TRBV12-4; D: NA; size: once; CDR3: CASMGWNTGELFF; DNA: TGTGCCAGCATGGGCTGGAACACCGGGGAGCTGTTTTTT
J: TRBJ2-3; V: TRBV19; D: TRBD2; size: NA; CDR3: CASSELAGAPDTQYF; DNA: TGTGCCAGTAGTGAACTAGCGGGGGCTCCGGATACGCAGTATTTT
J: TRBJ1-6; V: TRBV7-9; D: TRBD1; size: NA; CDR3: CASSLGTGVSPLHF; DNA: TGTGCCAGCAGCTTGGGGACAGGGGTCTCACCCCTCCACTTT